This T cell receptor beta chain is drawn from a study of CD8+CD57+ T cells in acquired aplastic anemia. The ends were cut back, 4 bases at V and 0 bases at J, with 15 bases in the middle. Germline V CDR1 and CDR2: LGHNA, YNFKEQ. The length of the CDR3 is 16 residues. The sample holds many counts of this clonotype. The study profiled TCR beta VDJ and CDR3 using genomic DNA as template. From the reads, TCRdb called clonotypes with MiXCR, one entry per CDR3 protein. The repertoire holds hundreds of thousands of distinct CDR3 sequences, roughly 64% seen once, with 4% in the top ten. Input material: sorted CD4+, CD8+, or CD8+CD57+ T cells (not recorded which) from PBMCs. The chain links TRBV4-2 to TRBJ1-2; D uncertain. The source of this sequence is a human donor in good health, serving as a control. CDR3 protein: CASSPFSGRSNYGYTF. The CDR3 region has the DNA TGTGCCAGCAGCCCCTTTTCGGGCAGGTCTAACTATGGCTACACCTTC.